This T cell receptor (beta chain) was identified during a study of T cells in Graves' hyperthyroidism and ophthalmopathy. Overall study results and limits: The model made its ophthalmopathy prediction, and onset followed a median roughly 6.5 months later.

Amplification targeted TCR beta CDR3 regions from RNA transcripts. The TCR CDR3 first-round RT-PCR relied on the HTBI primer set. MiXCR, applied by TCRdb to the multiplex PCR reads, yields one record per CDR3 protein. Here the sample spans roughly 350,000 distinct CDR3 sequences, around 15% being singletons. To note about this clonotype: The antigen is not known.

This CDR3 is built from 13 residues. Germline V gene data show CDR1 as MNHNS and CDR2 as SASEGT. Trimming removed 4 bases from V and 4 bases from J, with 10 bases in between. The specimen sequenced was blood. The V and J genes are TRBV6-1 and TRBJ1-2; D perhaps matches TRBD1 (5 bases). The sequence derives from a woman aged 30 to 39 with Graves' ophthalmopathy. CDR3 sequence (DNA): TGTGCCAGCAGTGGAGCGGGGGGCTATGGCTACACCTTC. It encodes CASSGAGGYGYTF.